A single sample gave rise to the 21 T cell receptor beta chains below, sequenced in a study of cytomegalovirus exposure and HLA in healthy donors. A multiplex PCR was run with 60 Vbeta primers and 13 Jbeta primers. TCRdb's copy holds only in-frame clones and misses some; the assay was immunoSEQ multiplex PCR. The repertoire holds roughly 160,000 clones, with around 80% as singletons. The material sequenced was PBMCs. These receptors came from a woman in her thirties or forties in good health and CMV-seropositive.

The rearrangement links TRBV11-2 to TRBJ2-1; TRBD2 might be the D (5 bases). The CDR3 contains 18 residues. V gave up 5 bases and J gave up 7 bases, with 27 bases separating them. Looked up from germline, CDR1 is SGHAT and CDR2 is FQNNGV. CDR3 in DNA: TGTGCCAGCAGCCCGACTACCCGGGCCAGCCGAACAAGGAATGAGCAGTTCTTC. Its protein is CASSPTTRASRTRNEQFF.

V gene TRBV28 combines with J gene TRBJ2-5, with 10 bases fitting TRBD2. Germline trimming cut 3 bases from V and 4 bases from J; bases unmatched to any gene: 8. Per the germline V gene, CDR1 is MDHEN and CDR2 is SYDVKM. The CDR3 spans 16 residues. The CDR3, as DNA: TGTGCCAGCAGTTTTGGAGCGGGAGGGTTGGGAGAGACCCAGTACTTC. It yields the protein CASSFGAGGLGETQYF.

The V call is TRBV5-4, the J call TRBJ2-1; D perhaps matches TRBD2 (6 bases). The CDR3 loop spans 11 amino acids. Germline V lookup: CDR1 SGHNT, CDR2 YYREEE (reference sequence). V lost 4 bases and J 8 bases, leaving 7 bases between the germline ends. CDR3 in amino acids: CASSRDYEQFF. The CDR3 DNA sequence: TGTGCCAGCAGCCGGGACTATGAGCAGTTCTTC.

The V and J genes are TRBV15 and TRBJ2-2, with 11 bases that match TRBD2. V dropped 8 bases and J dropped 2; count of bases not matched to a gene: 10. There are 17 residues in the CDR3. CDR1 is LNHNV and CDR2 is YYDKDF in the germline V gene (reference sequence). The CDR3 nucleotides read TGTGCCACCCAAGAGAATAGCGGGAGGGATAACACCGGGGAGCTGTTTTTT. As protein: CATQENSGRDNTGELFF.

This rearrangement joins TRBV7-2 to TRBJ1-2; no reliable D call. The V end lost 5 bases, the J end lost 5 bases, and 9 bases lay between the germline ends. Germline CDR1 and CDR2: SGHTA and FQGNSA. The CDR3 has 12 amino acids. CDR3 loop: CASSDGFYGYTF. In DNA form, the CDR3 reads TGTGCCAGCAGCGACGGGTTTTATGGCTACACCTTC.

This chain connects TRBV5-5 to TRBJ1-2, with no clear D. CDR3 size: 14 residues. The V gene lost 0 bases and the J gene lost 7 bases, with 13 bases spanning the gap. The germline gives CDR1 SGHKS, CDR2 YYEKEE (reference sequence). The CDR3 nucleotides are TGTGCCAGCAGCTTGGTGGAGTCAGTTCGTGGCTACACCTTC. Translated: CASSLVESVRGYTF.

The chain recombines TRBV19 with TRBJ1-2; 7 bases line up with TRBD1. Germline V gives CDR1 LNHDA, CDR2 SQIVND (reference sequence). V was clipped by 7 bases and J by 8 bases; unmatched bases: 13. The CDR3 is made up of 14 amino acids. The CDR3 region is CASNLRQGLGGYTF. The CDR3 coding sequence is TGTGCCAGTAATCTAAGACAGGGTCTGGGAGGCTACACCTTC.

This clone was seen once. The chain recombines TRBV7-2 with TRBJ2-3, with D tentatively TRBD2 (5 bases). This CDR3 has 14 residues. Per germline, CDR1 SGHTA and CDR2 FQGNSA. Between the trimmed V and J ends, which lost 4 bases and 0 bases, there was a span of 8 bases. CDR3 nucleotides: TGTGCCAGCAGCTATAGCGTTAGCACAGATACGCAGTATTTT. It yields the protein CASSYSVSTDTQYF.

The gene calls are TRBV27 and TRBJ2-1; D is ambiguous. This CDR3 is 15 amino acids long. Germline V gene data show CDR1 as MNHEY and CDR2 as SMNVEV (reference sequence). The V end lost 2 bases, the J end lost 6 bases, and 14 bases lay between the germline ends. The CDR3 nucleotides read TGTGCCAGCAGTTTAGTTGGCCCTCGTTTCAATGAGCAGTTCTTC. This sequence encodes CASSLVGPRFNEQFF.

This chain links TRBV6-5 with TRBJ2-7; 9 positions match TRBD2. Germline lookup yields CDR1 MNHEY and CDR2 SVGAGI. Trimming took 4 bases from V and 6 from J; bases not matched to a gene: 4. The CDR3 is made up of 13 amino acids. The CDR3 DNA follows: TGTGCCAGCAGTTTAGCGGGAGAGGTCGAGCAGTACTTC. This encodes CASSLAGEVEQYF.

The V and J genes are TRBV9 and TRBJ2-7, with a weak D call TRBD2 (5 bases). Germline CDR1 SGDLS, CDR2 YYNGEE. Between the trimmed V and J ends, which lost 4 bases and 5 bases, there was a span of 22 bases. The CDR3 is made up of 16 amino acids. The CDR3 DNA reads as TGTGCCAGCAGCCCCGCACCGGCTAGCCGTCCCGACGAGCAGTACTTC. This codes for CASSPAPASRPDEQYF. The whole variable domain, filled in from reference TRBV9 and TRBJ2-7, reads DSGVTQTPKHLITATGQRVTLRCSPRSGDLSVYWYQQSLDQGLQFLIQYYNGEERAKGNILERFSAQQFPDLHSELNLSSLELGDSALYFCASSPAPASRPDEQYFGPGTRLTVT.

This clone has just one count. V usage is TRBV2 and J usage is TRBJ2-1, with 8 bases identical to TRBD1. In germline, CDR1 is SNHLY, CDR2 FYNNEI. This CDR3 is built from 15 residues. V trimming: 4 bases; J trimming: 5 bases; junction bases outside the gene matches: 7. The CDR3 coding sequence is TGTGCCAGCAGTGGCGGGACAGGAGCTCACAATGAGCAGTTCTTC. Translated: CASSGGTGAHNEQFF.

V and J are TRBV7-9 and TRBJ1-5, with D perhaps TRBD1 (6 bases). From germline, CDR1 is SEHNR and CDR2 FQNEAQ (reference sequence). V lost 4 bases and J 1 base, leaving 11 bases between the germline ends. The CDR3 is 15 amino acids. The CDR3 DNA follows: TGTGCCAGCAGCTGGGGGGGCGGAAGCAATCAGCCCCAGCATTTT. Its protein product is CASSWGGGSNQPQHF. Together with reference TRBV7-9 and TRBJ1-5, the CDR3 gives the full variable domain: DTGVSQNPRHKITKRGQNVTFRCDPISEHNRLYWYRQTLGQGPEFLTYFQNEAQLEKSRLLSDRFSAERPKGSFSTLEIQRTEQGDSAMYLCASSWGGGSNQPQHFGDGTRLSIL.

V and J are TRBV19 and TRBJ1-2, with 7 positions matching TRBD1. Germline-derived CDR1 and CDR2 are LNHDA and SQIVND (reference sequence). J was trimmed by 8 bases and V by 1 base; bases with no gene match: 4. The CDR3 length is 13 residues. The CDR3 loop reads CASSIATGYGYTF. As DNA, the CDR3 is TGTGCCAGTAGTATAGCGACAGGGTACGGCTACACCTTC.

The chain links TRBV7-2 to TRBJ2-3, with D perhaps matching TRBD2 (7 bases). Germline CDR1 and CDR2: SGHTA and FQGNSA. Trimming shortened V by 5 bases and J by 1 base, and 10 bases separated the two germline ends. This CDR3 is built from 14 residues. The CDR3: CASSPGGRTDTQYF. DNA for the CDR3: TGTGCCAGCAGCCCCGGGGGGCGCACAGATACGCAGTATTTT.

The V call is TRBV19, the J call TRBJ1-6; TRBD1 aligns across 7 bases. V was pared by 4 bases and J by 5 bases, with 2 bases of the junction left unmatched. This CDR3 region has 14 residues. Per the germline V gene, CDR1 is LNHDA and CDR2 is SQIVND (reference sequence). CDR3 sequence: CASSKGQNNSPLHF. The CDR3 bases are TGTGCCAGTAGTAAGGGACAGAATAATTCACCCCTCCACTTT.

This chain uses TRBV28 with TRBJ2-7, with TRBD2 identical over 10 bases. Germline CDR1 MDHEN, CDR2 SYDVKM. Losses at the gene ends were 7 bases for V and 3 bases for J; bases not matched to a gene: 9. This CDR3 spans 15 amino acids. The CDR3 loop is CASTTGLADLYEQYF. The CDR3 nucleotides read TGTGCCAGCACTACCGGACTAGCGGATCTCTACGAGCAGTACTTC.

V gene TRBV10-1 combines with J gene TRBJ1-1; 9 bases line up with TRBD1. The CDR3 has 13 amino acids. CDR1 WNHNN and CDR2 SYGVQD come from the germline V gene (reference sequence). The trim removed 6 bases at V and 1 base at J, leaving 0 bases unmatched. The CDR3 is CASRGQGNTEAFF. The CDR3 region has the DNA TGCGCCAGCAGGGGACAGGGGAACACTGAAGCTTTCTTT.

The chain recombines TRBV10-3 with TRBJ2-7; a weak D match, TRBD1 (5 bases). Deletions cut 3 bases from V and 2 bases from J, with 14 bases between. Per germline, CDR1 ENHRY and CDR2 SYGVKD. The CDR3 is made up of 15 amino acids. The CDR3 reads CAISEQATTPYEQYF. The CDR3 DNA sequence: TGTGCCATCAGTGAACAGGCCACTACCCCCTACGAGCAGTACTTC.

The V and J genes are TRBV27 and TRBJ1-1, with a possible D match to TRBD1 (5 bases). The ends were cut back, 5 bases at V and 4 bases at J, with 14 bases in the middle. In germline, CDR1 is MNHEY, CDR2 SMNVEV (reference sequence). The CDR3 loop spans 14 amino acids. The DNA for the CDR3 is TGTGCCAGCAGTCCCCTTGGGGCCCCCACTGAAGCTTTCTTT. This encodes CASSPLGAPTEAFF.

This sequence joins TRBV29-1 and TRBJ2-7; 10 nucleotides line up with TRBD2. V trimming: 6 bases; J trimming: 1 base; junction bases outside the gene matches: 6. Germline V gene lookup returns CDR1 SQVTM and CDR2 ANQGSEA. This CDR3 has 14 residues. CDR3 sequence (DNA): TGCAGCGTGAGAACTAGCGGGACGTCCTACGAGCAGTACTTC. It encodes CSVRTSGTSYEQYF.